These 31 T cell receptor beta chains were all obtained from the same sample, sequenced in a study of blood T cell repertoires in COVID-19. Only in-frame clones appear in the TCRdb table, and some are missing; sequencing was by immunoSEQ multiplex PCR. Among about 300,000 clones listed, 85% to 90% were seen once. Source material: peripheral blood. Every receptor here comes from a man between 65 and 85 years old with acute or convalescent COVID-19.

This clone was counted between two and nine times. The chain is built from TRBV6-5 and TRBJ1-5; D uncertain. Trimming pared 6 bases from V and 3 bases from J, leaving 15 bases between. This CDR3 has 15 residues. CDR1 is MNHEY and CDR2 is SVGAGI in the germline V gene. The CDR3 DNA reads TGTGCCAGCAGAAGTTCGACACGTATCAATCAGCCCCAGCATTTT. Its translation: CASRSSTRINQPQHF.

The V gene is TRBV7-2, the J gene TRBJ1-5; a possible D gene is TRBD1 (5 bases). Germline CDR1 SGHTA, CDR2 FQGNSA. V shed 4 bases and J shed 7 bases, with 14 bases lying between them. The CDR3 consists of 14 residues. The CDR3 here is CASSYRPGRQPQHF. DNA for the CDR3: TGTGCCAGCAGCTACAGGCCTGGTAGGCAGCCCCAGCATTTT.

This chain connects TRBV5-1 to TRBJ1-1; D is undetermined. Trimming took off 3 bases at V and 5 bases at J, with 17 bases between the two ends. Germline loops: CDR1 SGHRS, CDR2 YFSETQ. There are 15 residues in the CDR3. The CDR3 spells CASSYRGGEGTEAFF. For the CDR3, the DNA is TGCGCCAGCAGCTACCGGGGTGGAGAGGGAACTGAAGCTTTCTTT.

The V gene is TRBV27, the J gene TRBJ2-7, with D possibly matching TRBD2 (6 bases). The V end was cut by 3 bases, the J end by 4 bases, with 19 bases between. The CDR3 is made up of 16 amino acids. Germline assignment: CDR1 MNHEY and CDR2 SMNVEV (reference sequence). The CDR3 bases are TGTGCCAGCAGTTTCGGGAGTAGTGATCGGGGTTACGAGCAGTACTTC. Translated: CASSFGSSDRGYEQYF.

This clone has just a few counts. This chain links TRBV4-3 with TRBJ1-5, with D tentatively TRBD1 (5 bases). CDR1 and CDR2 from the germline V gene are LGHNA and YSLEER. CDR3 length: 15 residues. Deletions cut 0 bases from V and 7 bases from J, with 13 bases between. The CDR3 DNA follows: TGCGCCAGCAGCCAAGAAATATTCGACAGACAGCCCCAGCATTTT. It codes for CASSQEIFDRQPQHF.

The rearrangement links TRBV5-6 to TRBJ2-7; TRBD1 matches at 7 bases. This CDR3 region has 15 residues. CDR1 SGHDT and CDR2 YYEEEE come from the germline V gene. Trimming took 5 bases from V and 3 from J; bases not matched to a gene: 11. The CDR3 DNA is TGTGCCAGCAGTCGACGACAGGGTGGTTACTACGAGCAGTACTTC. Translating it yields CASSRRQGGYYEQYF.

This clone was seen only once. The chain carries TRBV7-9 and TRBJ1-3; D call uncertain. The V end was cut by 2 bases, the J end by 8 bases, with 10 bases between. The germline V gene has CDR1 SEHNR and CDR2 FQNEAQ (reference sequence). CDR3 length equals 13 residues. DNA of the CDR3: TGTGCCAGCAGCTTACCCCGTTCTGACACCATATATTTT. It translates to CASSLPRSDTIYF. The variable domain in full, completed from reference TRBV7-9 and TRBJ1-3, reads DTGVSQNPRHKITKRGQNVTFRCDPISEHNRLYWYRQTLGQGPEFLTYFQNEAQLEKSRLLSDRFSAERPKGSFSTLEIQRTEQGDSAMYLCASSLPRSDTIYFGEGSWLTVV.

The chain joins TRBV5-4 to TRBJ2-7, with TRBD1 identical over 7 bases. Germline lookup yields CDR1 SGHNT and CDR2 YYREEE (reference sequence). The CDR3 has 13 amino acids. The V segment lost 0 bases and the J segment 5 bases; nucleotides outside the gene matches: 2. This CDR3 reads CASSLDRGHEQYF. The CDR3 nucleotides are TGTGCCAGCAGCTTGGACAGGGGTCACGAGCAGTACTTC.

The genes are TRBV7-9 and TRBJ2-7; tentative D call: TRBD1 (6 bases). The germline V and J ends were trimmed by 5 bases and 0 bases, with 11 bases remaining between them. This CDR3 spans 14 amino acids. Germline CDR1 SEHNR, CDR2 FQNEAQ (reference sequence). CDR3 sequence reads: CASSLDRSSYEQYF. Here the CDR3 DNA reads TGTGCCAGCAGCCTGGACAGAAGCTCCTACGAGCAGTACTTC.

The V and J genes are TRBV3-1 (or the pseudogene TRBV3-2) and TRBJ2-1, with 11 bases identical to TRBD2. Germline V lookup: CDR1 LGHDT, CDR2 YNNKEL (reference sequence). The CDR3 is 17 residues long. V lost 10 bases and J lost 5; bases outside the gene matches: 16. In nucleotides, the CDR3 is TGTGCCACCGCAAGGGCTAAACTAGCGGGAGTCGACAATGAGCAGTTCTTC. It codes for CATARAKLAGVDNEQFF.

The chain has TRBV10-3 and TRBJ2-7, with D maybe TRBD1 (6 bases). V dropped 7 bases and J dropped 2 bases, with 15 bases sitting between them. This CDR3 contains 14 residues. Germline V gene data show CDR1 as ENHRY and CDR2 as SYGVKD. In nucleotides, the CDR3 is TGTGCCATCACTCGAACAGGACAGCCCTACGAGCAGTACTTC. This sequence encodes CAITRTGQPYEQYF.

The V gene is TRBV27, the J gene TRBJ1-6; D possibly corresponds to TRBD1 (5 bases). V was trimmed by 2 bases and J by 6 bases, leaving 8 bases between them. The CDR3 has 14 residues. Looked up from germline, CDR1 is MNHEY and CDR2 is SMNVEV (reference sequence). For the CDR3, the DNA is TGTGCCAGCAGTTTAAGGGGAGGTAATTCACCCCTCCACTTT. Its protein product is CASSLRGGNSPLHF.

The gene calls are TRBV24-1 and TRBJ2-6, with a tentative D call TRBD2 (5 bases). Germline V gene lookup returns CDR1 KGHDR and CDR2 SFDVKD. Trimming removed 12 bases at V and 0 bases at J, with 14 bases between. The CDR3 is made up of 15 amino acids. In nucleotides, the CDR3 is TGTGCCTCCGGGGAAAAGTCCTCTGGGGCCAACGTCCTGACTTTC. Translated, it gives CASGEKSSGANVLTF.

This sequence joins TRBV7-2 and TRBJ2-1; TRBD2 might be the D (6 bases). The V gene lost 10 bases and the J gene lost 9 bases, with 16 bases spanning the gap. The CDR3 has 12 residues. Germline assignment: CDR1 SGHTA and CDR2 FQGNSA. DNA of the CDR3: TGTGCCATTAGGGGAGGTCGGGGTGAGCAGTTCTTC. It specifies CAIRGGRGEQFF. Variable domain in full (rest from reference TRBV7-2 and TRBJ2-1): GAGVSQSPSNKVTEKGKDVELRCDPISGHTALYWYRQSLGQGLEFLIYFQGNSAPDKSGLPSDRFSAERTGGSVSTLTIQRTQQEDSAVYLCAIRGGRGEQFFGPGTRLTVL.

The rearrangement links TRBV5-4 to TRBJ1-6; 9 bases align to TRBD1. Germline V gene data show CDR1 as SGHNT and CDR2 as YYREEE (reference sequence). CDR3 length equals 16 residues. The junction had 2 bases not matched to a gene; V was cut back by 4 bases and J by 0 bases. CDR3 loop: CASSATGGSYNSPLHF. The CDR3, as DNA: TGTGCCAGCAGCGCGACAGGGGGCTCCTATAATTCACCCCTCCACTTT. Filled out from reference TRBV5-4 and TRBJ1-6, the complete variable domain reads ETGVTQSPTHLIKTRGQQVTLRCSSQSGHNTVSWYQQALGQGPQFIFQYYREEENGRGNFPPRFSGLQFPNYSSELNVNALELDDSALYLCASSATGGSYNSPLHFGNGTRLTVT.

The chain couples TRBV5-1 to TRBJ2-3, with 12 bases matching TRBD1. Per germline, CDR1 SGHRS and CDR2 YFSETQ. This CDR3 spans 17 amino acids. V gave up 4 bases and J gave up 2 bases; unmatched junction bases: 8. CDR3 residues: CASSTGDRGRLTDTQYF. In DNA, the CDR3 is TGCGCCAGCAGCACCGGGGACAGGGGGCGACTCACAGATACGCAGTATTTT.

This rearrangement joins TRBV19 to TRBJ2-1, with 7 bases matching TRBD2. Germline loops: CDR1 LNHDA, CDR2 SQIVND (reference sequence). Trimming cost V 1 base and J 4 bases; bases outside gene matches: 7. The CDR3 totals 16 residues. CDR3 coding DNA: TGTGCCAGTAGTATAGGTCGGGGGGTTAATTACAATGAGCAGTTCTTC. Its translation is CASSIGRGVNYNEQFF.

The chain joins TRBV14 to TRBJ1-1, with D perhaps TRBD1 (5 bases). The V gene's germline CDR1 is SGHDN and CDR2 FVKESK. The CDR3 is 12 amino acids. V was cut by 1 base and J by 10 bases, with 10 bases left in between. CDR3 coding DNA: TGTGCCAGCAGCCAAGTTGGGGGGGGAGCTTTCTTT. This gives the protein CASSQVGGGAFF.

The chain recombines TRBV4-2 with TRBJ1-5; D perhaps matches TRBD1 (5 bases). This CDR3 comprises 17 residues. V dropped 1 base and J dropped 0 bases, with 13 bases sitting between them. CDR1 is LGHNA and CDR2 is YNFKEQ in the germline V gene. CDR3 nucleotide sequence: TGTGCCAGCAGCCAAGGAACCGGGGGATATAGCAATCAGCCCCAGCATTTT. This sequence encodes CASSQGTGGYSNQPQHF.

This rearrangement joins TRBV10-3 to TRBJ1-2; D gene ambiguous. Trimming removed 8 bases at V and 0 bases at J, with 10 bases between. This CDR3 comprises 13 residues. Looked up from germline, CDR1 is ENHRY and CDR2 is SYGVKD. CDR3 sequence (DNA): TGTGCCATCGCGCAAGAATCTAACTATGGCTACACCTTC. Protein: CAIAQESNYGYTF.

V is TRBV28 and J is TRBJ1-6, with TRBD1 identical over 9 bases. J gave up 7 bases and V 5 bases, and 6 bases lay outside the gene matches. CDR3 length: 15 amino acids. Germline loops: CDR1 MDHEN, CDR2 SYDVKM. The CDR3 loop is CASSPTGGVNSPLHF. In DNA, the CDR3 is TGTGCCAGCAGTCCCACAGGGGGCGTAAATTCACCCCTCCACTTT.

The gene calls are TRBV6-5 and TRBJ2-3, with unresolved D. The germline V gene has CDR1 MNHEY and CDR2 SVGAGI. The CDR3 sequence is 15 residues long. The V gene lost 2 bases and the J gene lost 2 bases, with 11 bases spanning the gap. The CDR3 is CASSYSRLNTDTQYF. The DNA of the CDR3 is TGTGCCAGCAGTTACAGCCGTCTTAACACAGATACGCAGTATTTT.

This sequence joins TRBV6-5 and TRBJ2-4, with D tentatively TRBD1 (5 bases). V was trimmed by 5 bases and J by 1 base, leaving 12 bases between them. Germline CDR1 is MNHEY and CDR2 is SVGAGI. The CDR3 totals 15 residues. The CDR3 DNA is TGTGCCAGCAGTAACAACAGGCGGGCCAAAAACATTCAGTACTTC. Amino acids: CASSNNRRAKNIQYF.

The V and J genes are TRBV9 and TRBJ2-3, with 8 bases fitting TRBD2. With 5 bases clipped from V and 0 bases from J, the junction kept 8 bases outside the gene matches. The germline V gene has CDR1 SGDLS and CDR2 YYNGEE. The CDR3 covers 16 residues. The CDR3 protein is CASSSGGGKSTDTQYF. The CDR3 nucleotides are TGTGCCAGCAGTTCTGGCGGGGGGAAAAGCACAGATACGCAGTATTTT.

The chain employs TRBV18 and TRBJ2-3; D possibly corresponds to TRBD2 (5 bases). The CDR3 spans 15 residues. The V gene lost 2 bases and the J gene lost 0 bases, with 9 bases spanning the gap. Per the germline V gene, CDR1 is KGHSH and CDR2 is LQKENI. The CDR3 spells CASSPRRTSTDTQYF. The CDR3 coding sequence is TGTGCCAGCTCACCAAGAAGGACTAGCACAGATACGCAGTATTTT.

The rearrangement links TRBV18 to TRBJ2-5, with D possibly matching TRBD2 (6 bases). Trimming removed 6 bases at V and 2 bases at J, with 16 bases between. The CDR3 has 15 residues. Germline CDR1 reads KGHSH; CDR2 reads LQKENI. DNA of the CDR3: TGTGCCAGCTCCCCCGGGACTCCAGGTCAAGAGACCCAGTACTTC. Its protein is CASSPGTPGQETQYF.

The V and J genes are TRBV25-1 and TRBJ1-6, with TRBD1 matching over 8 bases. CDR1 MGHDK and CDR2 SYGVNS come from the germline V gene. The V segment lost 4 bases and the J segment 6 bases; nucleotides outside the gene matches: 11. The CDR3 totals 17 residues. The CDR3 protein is CASSGGTGQPLNSPLHF. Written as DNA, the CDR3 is TGTGCCAGCAGTGGCGGGACAGGCCAACCGCTTAATTCACCCCTCCACTTT.

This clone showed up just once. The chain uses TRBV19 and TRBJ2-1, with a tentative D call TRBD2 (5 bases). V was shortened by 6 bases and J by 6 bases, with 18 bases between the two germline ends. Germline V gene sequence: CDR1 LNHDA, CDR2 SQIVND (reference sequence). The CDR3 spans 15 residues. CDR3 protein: CASRTAVSRVNEQFF. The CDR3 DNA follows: TGTGCCAGTAGAACAGCGGTTTCACGGGTCAATGAGCAGTTCTTC. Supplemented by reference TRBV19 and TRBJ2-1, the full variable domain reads DGGITQSPKYLFRKEGQNVTLSCEQNLNHDAMYWYRQDPGQGLRLIYYSQIVNDFQKGDIAEGYSVSREKKESFPLTVTSAQKNPTAFYLCASRTAVSRVNEQFFGPGTRLTVL.

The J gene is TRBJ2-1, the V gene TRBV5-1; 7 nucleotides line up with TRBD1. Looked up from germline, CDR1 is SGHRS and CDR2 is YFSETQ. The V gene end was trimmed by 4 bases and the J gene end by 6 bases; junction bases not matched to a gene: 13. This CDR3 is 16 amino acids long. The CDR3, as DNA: TGCGCCAGCAGCCTCCGACAGGGCCCCGATGCCAATGAGCAGTTCTTC. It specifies CASSLRQGPDANEQFF. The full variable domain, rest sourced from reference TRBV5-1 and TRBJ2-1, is KAGVTQTPRYLIKTRGQQVTLSCSPISGHRSVSWYQQTPGQGLQFLFEYFSETQRNKGNFPGRFSGRQFSNSRSEMNVSTLELGDSALYLCASSLRQGPDANEQFFGPGTRLTVL.

This CDR3 reads CASRGQPKEKLFF. CDR3 nucleotides: TGCGCCAGCAGGGGACAGCCGAAAGAAAAACTGTTTTTT. The V gene is TRBV23-1, the J gene TRBJ1-4, with 7 bases fitting TRBD1. TRBV23-1 is an ORF for which the function is uncertain. The CDR3 is 13 amino acids. With V trimmed by 6 bases and J by 8 bases, 6 bases remained unmatched.

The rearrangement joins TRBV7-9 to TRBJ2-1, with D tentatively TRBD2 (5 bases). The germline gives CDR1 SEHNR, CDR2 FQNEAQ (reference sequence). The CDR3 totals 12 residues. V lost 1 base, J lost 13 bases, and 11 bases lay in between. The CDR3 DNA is TGTGCCAGCAGCTTAGAACCGGGAAGCCAGTTCTTC. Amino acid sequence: CASSLEPGSQFF.